The sequence of this TCR beta chain was determined in a study of T cell repertoires in cytomegalovirus infection. As for the study in general: Newly reported HLA-C-restricted and thoroughly characterized HLA-B-restricted CMV epitopes were employed. Indications of both CMV infection and matching HLA type were provided by public TCR beta signatures. The study's findings and limits: Summed frequency of shared TCR beta families picked out CMV carriers who also had the relevant HLA. There were HLA-C-restricted CMV-specific TCR beta clonotypes dominating the ex vivo response.

In TCRdb, the reads were re-called with MiXCR into one record per CDR3 protein. This table has 300,000 to 400,000 distinct CDR3 sequences, approximately 32% appearing once. V shed 1 base and J shed 4 bases, with 10 bases lying between them. Germline V lookup: CDR1 DFQATT, CDR2 SNEGSKA (reference sequence). This CDR3 is 13 amino acids long. A word on this clonotype: Its antigen is undetermined.

The TCR comes from a human donor in good health (CMV status not recorded). Some clones in this sample may be carry-over from other donors' samples. The chain is built from TRBV20-1 and TRBJ2-5; tentatively, D is TRBD2 (6 bases). Sequenced material: cultured PBMCs, taken from culture after CMV antigen stimulation. The CDR3 reads CSARGMRGETQYF. CDR3 nucleotides: TGCAGTGCTAGAGGGATGCGGGGAGAGACCCAGTACTTC.